These T cell receptor beta chains were read from a single sample in a study of blood T cell repertoires in COVID-19. This table comes from immunoSEQ multiplex PCR, and its TCRdb copy is limited to in-frame clones, with some not included. The data show under 70,000 clones, roughly 91% seen once. The sequencing input was PBMCs or T cells enriched from blood (not recorded which). The receptor source for this set is a middle-aged woman who had recovered from COVID-19. The CDR3 runs from the conserved cysteine through the conserved F or W. The D gene is left open where the match is weak. Size is omitted from some rows. Given values are once, few, many or a class for expanded clones.

>once|TRBV7-9|TRBJ2-7|.
TGTGCCAGCAGCTTTCAATCCTACGAGCAGTACTTC
CASSFQSYEQYF
>.|TRBV19|TRBJ1-2|TRBD1
TGTGCCAGTAGTCTTGACAGGGTTAACTATGGCTACACCTTC
CASSLDRVNYGYTF
>.|TRBV11-3|TRBJ2-3|.
TGTGCCAGCAGCTCCACGGCGCGGGGAGGCACAGATACGCAGTATTTT
CASSSTARGGTDTQYF
>.|TRBV14|TRBJ1-3|.
TGTGCCAGCAGCCAAGTTTCAGCTGGAAACACCATATATTTT
CASSQVSAGNTIYF
>once|TRBV12-5|TRBJ1-6|.
TGTGCTAGTGGTTTGGTTCCAGGGGCGGCCGATTCACCCCTCCACTTT
CASGLVPGAADSPLHF
>.|TRBV25-1|TRBJ2-5|TRBD1
TGTGCCAGCAGTGCGGACAGGGTTAAGGAGACCCAGTACTTC
CASSADRVKETQYF
>once|TRBV6-4|TRBJ1-6|.
TGTGCCATCAAACCGAGGACCTCCCCGGGGTGTTCACCCCTCCACTTT
CAIKPRTSPGCSPLHF
>.|TRBV10-3|TRBJ1-2|TRBD1
TGTGCCATCAGGGGGACAGACTATGGCTACACCTTC
CAIRGTDYGYTF
>.|TRBV18|TRBJ2-5|.
TGTGCCAGCTCACCTACTCGGGGAACACAAGAGACCCAGTACTTC
CASSPTRGTQETQYF
>.|TRBV14|TRBJ1-6|.
TGTGCCAGCAGCCAAATCGGCTCCTATAATTCACCCCTCCACTTT
CASSQIGSYNSPLHF
>.|TRBV5-5|TRBJ2-7|.
TGTGCCAGCAGCTACGCCGTATCAGGGATCGAGCAGTACTTC
CASSYAVSGIEQYF
>.|TRBV4-1|TRBJ2-7|.
TGCGCCAGCAGCCGCGACTTCCCCCTACCGTCCTACGAGCAGTACTTC
CASSRDFPLPSYEQYF
>.|TRBV19|TRBJ1-3|TRBD1
TGTGCCAGTAGTAGACAGGGGGACTCTGGAAACACCATATATTTT
CASSRQGDSGNTIYF
>.|TRBV4-1|TRBJ2-6|TRBD2
TGCGCCAGCAGCCAAGAAGCACCCTTCCTAGCGGGGGGGCTAGCTGGGGCCAACGTCCTGACTTTC
CASSQEAPFLAGGLAGANVLTF
>.|TRBV6-5|TRBJ2-7|.
TGTGCCAGCAGAGGGCAGGGAACCTACGAGCAGTACTTC
CASRGQGTYEQYF
>.|TRBV24-1|TRBJ1-5|.
TGTGCCACCAGTGATCATGCGGTTAATCAGCCCCAGCATTTT
CATSDHAVNQPQHF
>.|TRBV5-4|TRBJ2-5|TRBD2
TGTGCCAGCACCTCTAGCGGGGGGCGCCAAGAGACCCAGTACTTC
CASTSSGGRQETQYF
>.|TRBV3-1/TRBV3-2|TRBJ2-4|TRBD2
TGTGCCAGCAGCCCCTTTTATAGCGGGGGGGCGAACATTCAGTACTTC
CASSPFYSGGANIQYF
>.|TRBV5-1|TRBJ2-7|.
TGCGCCAGCAGCTTTGGCCAACAAGACTACGAGCAGTACTTC
CASSFGQQDYEQYF
>.|TRBV27|TRBJ1-2|TRBD1
TGTGCCAGCAGTCGATGGACAGGGCCTCCGTTCTATGGCTACACCTTC
CASSRWTGPPFYGYTF
>.|TRBV10-3|TRBJ2-3|.
TGTGCCATCAGTGAAGGGGGAGGCACAGATACGCAGTATTTT
CAISEGGGTDTQYF
>.|TRBV6-5|TRBJ2-7|.
TGTGCCAGCAGTAAAAACAGGGACTCCTACGAGCAGTACTTC
CASSKNRDSYEQYF
>.|TRBV7-9|TRBJ1-1|TRBD1
TGTGCCAGCAGCTTAGGACAGGGAGGAGGCACTGAAGCTTTCTTT
CASSLGQGGGTEAFF
>.|TRBV18|TRBJ2-2|.
TGTGCCAGCTCACCGGGACGGCAGGGAGGCACCGGGGAGCTGTTTTTT
CASSPGRQGGTGELFF
>.|TRBV6-5|TRBJ2-2|.
TGTGCCAGCAGCGGACAGAACAGGAGAACCGGGGAGCTGTTTTTT
CASSGQNRRTGELFF
>once|TRBV5-7|TRBJ2-2|TRBD2
TGTGCCAGCAGCTTGACTAGCGGGGACCCTAACACCGGGGAGCTGTTTTTT
CASSLTSGDPNTGELFF
>.|TRBV20-1|TRBJ2-1|.
TGCAGTGCTAGTTACGGAGGCCTCTACAATGAGCAGTTCTTC
CSASYGGLYNEQFF
>.|TRBV5-1|TRBJ2-3|.
TGCGCCACCGGGGGGCAACCGACAGATACGCAGTATTTT
CATGGQPTDTQYF
>.|TRBV11-3|TRBJ1-1|.
TGTGCCAGCAGCTTAGGTCGAGGACAGAAAGCTTTCTTT
CASSLGRGQKAFF
>.|TRBV3-1/TRBV3-2|TRBJ2-1|TRBD1
TGTGCCAGCAGCCAATTTGGTGACAGGGAAAATGAGCAGTTCTTC
CASSQFGDRENEQFF
>.|TRBV7-9|TRBJ2-7|.
TGTGCCAGCAGCTCGAGGACAGCCATCCGCTCCTACGAGCAGTACTTC
CASSSRTAIRSYEQYF
>.|TRBV18|TRBJ1-2|TRBD1
TGTGCCAGCTCAATGACCGGGACAGGGGATGGCTACACCTTC
CASSMTGTGDGYTF
>few|TRBV7-2|TRBJ1-1|.
TGTGCCAGCAGCTTAGAACCGGGTAGAACTGAAGCTTTCTTT
CASSLEPGRTEAFF
>.|TRBV5-1|TRBJ2-1|TRBD2
TGCGCCAGCAGCTTTAGCGGGGGAGGTTACAATGAGCAGTTCTTC
CASSFSGGGYNEQFF
>.|TRBV7-4|TRBJ2-3|TRBD1
TGTGCCAGCAGCCTCTGGACAGGGGGCCCAGATACGCAGTATTTT
CASSLWTGGPDTQYF
>few|TRBV11-3|TRBJ1-4|.
TGTGCCAGCAGCTTAGCTTCCCTGAAGATGACTGATGAAAAACTGTTTTTT
CASSLASLKMTDEKLFF
>once|TRBV5-1|TRBJ1-2|.
TGCGCCAGCAGCCCCCGAGAGGCCATCTATGGCTACACCTTC
CASSPREAIYGYTF
>.|TRBV5-4|TRBJ1-2|TRBD1
TGTGCCAGCAGCTCCCGGGACAGGGACTATGGCTACACCTTC
CASSSRDRDYGYTF
>.|TRBV7-9|TRBJ1-3|.
TGTGCCAGCAGCTTAGCGGGGGGGCGCTCTGGAAACACCATATATTTT
CASSLAGGRSGNTIYF
>.|TRBV13|TRBJ1-2|.
TGTGCCAGCAGCGCTTTCGGAGCCTATGGCTACACCTTC
CASSAFGAYGYTF
>once|TRBV15|TRBJ1-4|.
TGTGCCACCAGCAGAGCGTCCGAAAAACTGTTTTTT
CATSRASEKLFF
>.|TRBV29-1|TRBJ2-5|TRBD1
TGCAGCGTGGCGGACAGGGGGCCAGAGACCCAGTACTTC
CSVADRGPETQYF
>.|TRBV3-1/TRBV3-2|TRBJ1-2|.
TGTGCCAGCAGCCAATGGGAAAGGGGCTATGGCTACACCTTC
CASSQWERGYGYTF
>.|TRBV7-8|TRBJ2-1|.
TGTGCCAGCAGCTTATTCTCGGGAGTTTTTTACAATGAGCAGTTCTTC
CASSLFSGVFYNEQFF
>.|TRBV11-2|TRBJ2-3|TRBD1
TGTGCCAGCAGCTACCCCCGGACAGGGGCTAGAGATACGCAGTATTTT
CASSYPRTGARDTQYF
>.|TRBV19|TRBJ2-1|.
TGTGCCAGTAGTATAGTGGGCGCGGGGGCGAGCTCCTACAATGAGCAGTTCTTC
CASSIVGAGASSYNEQFF
>.|TRBV7-9|TRBJ1-3|.
TGTGCCAGCAGCTTACAGGGTCCCGGAAACACCATATATTTT
CASSLQGPGNTIYF
>.|TRBV11-3|TRBJ2-7|TRBD1
TGTGCCAGCAGCCCTCTACAGGGGACCTACGAGCAGTACTTC
CASSPLQGTYEQYF
>.|TRBV13|TRBJ1-1|TRBD1
TGTGCCAGCAGCTCCACGGACAGGGGGCCTTACACTGAAGCTTTCTTT
CASSSTDRGPYTEAFF
>.|TRBV5-1|TRBJ2-5|.
TGCGCCAGCAGCTTGGCCGTCGGTAGCCAAGAGACCCAGTACTTC
CASSLAVGSQETQYF
>.|TRBV6-5|TRBJ1-2|TRBD1
TGTGCCAGCAGTTACGGGACAGGGGGCGCGGGTGGCTACACCTTC
CASSYGTGGAGGYTF
>.|TRBV12-3/TRBV12-4|TRBJ2-1|TRBD2
TGTGCCAGCGGCGGGGGGGCCTACAATGAGCAGTTCTTC
CASGGGAYNEQFF
>.|TRBV10-3|TRBJ2-2|.
TGTGCCATCAGTGAGGATCGGGGAATCGATCACGGGGAGCTGTTTTTT
CAISEDRGIDHGELFF
>.|TRBV2|TRBJ2-1|TRBD2
TGTGCCAGCAGTTCTTTGCGGGGGGGGAATGAGCAGTTCTTC
CASSSLRGGNEQFF